The sample holds a few counts of the clone carrying this T cell receptor beta chain. The source of the sample is a study of OX40 agonist ivuxolimab in advanced cancers. TCRdb keeps only in-frame clones here, not all; method: immunoSEQ multiplex PCR. The sample carries tens of thousands of clones, around four fifths recorded once. Looked up from germline, CDR1 is MNHNS and CDR2 is SASEGT. The length of the CDR3 is 15 residues. V shed 7 bases, J shed 2 bases, and the junction held 5 bases outside the gene matches. The rearrangement uses TRBV6-1 and TRBJ1-5, with TRBD1 identical over 10 bases. Sequencing was performed on CD4+ or CD8+ T cells sorted from blood, taken in a trial of the OX40 agonist ivuxolimab. This sequence was found in an adult with an advanced solid tumor such as melanoma, head and neck, liver or kidney cancer. The CDR3 DNA reads as TGTGCCAGCACGACAGGGGGCGTAGGCAATCAGCCCCAGCATTTT. This codes for CASTTGGVGNQPQHF.